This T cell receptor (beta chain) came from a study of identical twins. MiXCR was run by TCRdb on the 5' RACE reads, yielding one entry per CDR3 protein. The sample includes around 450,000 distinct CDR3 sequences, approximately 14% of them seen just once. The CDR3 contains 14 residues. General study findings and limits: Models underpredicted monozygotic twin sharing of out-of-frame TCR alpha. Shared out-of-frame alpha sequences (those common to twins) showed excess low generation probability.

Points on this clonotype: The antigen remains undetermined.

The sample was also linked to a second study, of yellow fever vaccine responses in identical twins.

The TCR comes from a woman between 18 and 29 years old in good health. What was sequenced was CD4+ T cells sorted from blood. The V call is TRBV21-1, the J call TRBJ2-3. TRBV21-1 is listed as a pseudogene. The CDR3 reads CASSKVRHTDTQYF. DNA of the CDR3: TGTGCCAGCAGCAAAGTAAGACACACAGATACGCAGTATTTT.